The 14 T cell receptor beta chains presented below share a single source sample, sequenced in a study of neurological immune-mediated disorders. In TCRdb, the 5' RACE reads were re-called with MiXCR into one record per CDR3 protein. The sample records approximately 130,000 distinct CDR3 sequences, roughly 3.2% being singletons. Sequenced material: PBMCs. The receptors were gathered from a woman aged 25 to 39 with multiple sclerosis.

This clonotype was detected ten times or more. This chain links TRBV19 with TRBJ2-7, with D unresolved. Trimming cost V 10 bases and J 6 bases, with 10 bases left between them. Germline lookup yields CDR1 LNHDA and CDR2 SQIVND (reference sequence). This CDR3 has 10 residues. The CDR3, as DNA: TGTGCCACCAAGGACGGCGAGCAGTACTTC. This translates into CATKDGEQYF.

This clonotype was observed at least ten times. The chain is built from TRBV6-5 and TRBJ2-7; 9 nucleotides agree with TRBD1. V trimming: 6 bases; J trimming: 3 bases; junction bases outside the gene matches: 9. Germline CDR1 and CDR2: MNHEY and SVGAGI. This CDR3 has 15 amino acids. CDR3 in DNA: TGTGCCAGCAGCCCTAGAAGGGGACAGGGCTACGAGCAGTACTTC. Translation gives CASSPRRGQGYEQYF.

This clonotype was recorded at least ten times. This chain uses TRBV12-3 or TRBV12-4 with TRBJ1-1, with a possible D match to TRBD1 (5 bases). The ends were cut back, 7 bases at V and 1 base at J, with 10 bases in the middle. There are 13 residues in the CDR3. The CDR3 nucleotides read TGTGCCAGCATTCAGGGTGCGAACACTGAAGCTTTCTTT. Translation gives CASIQGANTEAFF.

This clonotype has at least ten counts. The CDR3 loop reads CASSFVGLGGENTEAFF. The CDR3 coding sequence is TGTGCCAGCAGTTTCGTGGGTCTTGGGGGGGAGAACACTGAAGCTTTCTTT. J is TRBJ1-1 and V is TRBV27, with a tentative D call TRBD1 (5 bases). CDR1 MNHEY and CDR2 SMNVEV come from the germline V gene (reference sequence). This CDR3 spans 17 amino acids. Trimming took off 3 bases at V and 1 base at J, with 18 bases between the two ends.

This clonotype was detected many times. This chain uses TRBV3-1 with TRBJ2-1, with D unclear. Germline V gene lookup returns CDR1 LGHDT and CDR2 YNNKEL (reference sequence). CDR3 length: 13 residues. With 4 bases removed from V and 10 bases from J, the gap between germline ends came to 14 bases. As DNA, the CDR3 is TGTGCCAGCAGCCCCCGGGCGATGGGCGAGCAGTTCTTC. Its protein is CASSPRAMGEQFF.

This clonotype was counted at least ten times. V gene TRBV5-1 combines with J gene TRBJ1-1; D unclear. CDR1 and CDR2 (germline): SGHRS, YFSETQ. The ends were cut back, 0 bases at V and 6 bases at J, with 15 bases in the middle. The CDR3 is 15 amino acids. The CDR3: CASSLVIGGVAEAFF. The DNA for the CDR3 is TGCGCCAGCAGCTTGGTAATCGGCGGGGTGGCTGAAGCTTTCTTT.

This clonotype was seen many times. This chain uses TRBV20-1 with TRBJ2-1, with 9 bases matching TRBD1. Germline values: CDR1 DFQATT, CDR2 SNEGSKA (reference sequence). The CDR3 runs 15 residues. With 1 base clipped from V and 3 bases from J, the junction kept 4 bases outside the gene matches. This CDR3 reads CSARGDREGYNEQFF. Written as DNA, the CDR3 is TGCAGTGCTAGAGGGGACAGGGAGGGCTACAATGAGCAGTTCTTC.

The table lists this clonotype with many counts. The V gene is TRBV5-1, the J gene TRBJ2-5; D perhaps matches TRBD2 (5 bases). The ends were cut back, 2 bases at V and 5 bases at J, with 13 bases in the middle. Per germline, CDR1 SGHRS and CDR2 YFSETQ. The CDR3 is 14 residues long. CDR3 in amino acids: CASSLVGRGETQYF. The DNA for the CDR3 is TGCGCCAGCAGCTTAGTAGGCAGAGGGGAGACCCAGTACTTC.

This clonotype was observed many times. The chain links TRBV7-9 to TRBJ2-2, with TRBD2 as a possible D gene (5 bases). From germline, CDR1 is SEHNR and CDR2 FQNEAQ (reference sequence). V lost 1 base and J 3 bases, leaving 12 bases between the germline ends. CDR3 length: 16 residues. The CDR3 here is CASSLGGRQDTGELFF. In nucleotides, the CDR3 is TGTGCCAGCAGCTTAGGAGGGCGGCAGGACACCGGGGAGCTGTTTTTT. Supplemented by reference TRBV7-9 and TRBJ2-2, the full variable domain reads DTGVSQNPRHKITKRGQNVTFRCDPISEHNRLYWYRQTLGQGPEFLTYFQNEAQLEKSRLLSDRFSAERPKGSFSTLEIQRTEQGDSAMYLCASSLGGRQDTGELFFGEGSRLTVL.

This clonotype has a count of ten or more. The chain uses TRBV13 and TRBJ2-3; 13 nucleotides line up with TRBD2. Losses at the gene ends were 4 bases for V and 2 bases for J; bases not matched to a gene: 6. From germline, CDR1 is PRHDT and CDR2 FYEKMQ (reference sequence). The CDR3 spans 17 residues. CDR3 residues: CASSSRLAGGPTDTQYF. The CDR3 DNA reads TGTGCCAGCAGCTCCCGACTAGCGGGGGGTCCCACAGATACGCAGTATTTT.

This clonotype came up many times. The gene calls are TRBV20-1 and TRBJ1-1; D unclear. Germline CDR1 is DFQATT and CDR2 is SNEGSKA (reference sequence). The CDR3 is 12 residues long. V was trimmed by 7 bases and J by 3 bases, leaving 12 bases between them. DNA of the CDR3: TGCAGTGGTGGCGGGAGGGACACTGAAGCTTTCTTT. Encoded protein: CSGGGRDTEAFF.

The table lists this clonotype with many counts. The CDR3 loop reads CASSPTGQGGTYEQYF. In DNA, the CDR3 is TGTGCCAGCAGCCCAACCGGACAAGGGGGAACCTACGAGCAGTACTTC. This chain connects TRBV5-6 to TRBJ2-7; D may be TRBD1 (6 bases). The length of the CDR3 is 16 residues. The ends were cut back, 4 bases at V and 2 bases at J, with 19 bases in the middle. CDR1 and CDR2 (germline): SGHDT, YYEEEE.

This clonotype was detected many times. The gene calls are TRBV27 and TRBJ2-7; a weak D match, TRBD1 (6 bases). With 6 bases removed from V and 0 bases from J, the gap between germline ends came to 15 bases. The CDR3 is made up of 15 amino acids. CDR1 is MNHEY, CDR2 SMNVEV, per germline (reference sequence). As DNA, the CDR3 is TGTGCCAGCAGGAAGACAGGACTCAGCTCCTACGAGCAGTACTTC. Its protein is CASRKTGLSSYEQYF.

This clonotype was seen repeatedly, ten times or more. This rearrangement joins TRBV12-3 or TRBV12-4 to TRBJ2-5; D is perhaps TRBD2 (6 bases). V lost 1 base, J lost 4 bases, and 10 bases lay in between. The CDR3 covers 14 residues. The CDR3 DNA reads TGTGCCAGCAGTTTAGGTGTCGGGGGAGAGACCCAGTACTTC. This codes for CASSLGVGGETQYF.